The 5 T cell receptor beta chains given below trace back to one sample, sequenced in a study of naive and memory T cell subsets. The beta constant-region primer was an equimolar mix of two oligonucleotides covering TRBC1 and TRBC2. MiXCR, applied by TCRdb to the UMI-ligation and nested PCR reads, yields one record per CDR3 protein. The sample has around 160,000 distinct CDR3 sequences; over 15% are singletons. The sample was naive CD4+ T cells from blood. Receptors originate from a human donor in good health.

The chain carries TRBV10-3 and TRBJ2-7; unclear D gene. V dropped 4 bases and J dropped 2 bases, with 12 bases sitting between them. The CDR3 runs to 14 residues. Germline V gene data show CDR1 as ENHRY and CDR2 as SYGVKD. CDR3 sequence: CAISVRTAAYEQYF. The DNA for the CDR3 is TGTGCCATCAGTGTGCGAACCGCCGCCTACGAGCAGTACTTC.

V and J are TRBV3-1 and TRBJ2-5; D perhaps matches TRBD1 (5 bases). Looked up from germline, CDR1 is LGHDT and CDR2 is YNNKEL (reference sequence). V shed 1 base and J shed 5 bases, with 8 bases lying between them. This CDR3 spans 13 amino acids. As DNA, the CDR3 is TGTGCCAGCAGCCAAGCAGGGCCTGAGACCCAGTACTTC. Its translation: CASSQAGPETQYF.

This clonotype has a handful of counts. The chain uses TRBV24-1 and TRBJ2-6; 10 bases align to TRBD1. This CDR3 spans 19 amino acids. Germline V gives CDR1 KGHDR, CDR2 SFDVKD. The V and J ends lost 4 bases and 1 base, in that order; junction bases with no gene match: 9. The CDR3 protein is CATSDHPGQGSSGANVLTF. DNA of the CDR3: TGTGCCACCAGTGACCATCCGGGACAGGGGTCGTCTGGGGCCAACGTCCTGACTTTC.

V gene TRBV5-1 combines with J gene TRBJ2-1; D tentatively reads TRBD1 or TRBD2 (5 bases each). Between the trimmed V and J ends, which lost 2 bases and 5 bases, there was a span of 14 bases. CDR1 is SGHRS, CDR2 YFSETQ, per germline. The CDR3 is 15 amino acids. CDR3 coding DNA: TGCGCCAGCAGCTTCGCCGGGACCCTAGACAATGAGCAGTTCTTC. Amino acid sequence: CASSFAGTLDNEQFF.

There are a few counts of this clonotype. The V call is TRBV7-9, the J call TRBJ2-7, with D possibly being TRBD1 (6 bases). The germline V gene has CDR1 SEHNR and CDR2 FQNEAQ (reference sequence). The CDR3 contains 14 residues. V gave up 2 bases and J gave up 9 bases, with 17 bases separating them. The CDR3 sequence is CASSLLLDSSVQYF. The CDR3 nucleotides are TGTGCCAGCAGCTTACTCCTGGACAGTAGTGTGCAGTACTTC. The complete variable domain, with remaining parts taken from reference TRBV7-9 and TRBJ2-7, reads DTGVSQNPRHKITKRGQNVTFRCDPISEHNRLYWYRQTLGQGPEFLTYFQNEAQLEKSRLLSDRFSAERPKGSFSTLEIQRTEQGDSAMYLCASSLLLDSSVQYFGPGTRLTVT.